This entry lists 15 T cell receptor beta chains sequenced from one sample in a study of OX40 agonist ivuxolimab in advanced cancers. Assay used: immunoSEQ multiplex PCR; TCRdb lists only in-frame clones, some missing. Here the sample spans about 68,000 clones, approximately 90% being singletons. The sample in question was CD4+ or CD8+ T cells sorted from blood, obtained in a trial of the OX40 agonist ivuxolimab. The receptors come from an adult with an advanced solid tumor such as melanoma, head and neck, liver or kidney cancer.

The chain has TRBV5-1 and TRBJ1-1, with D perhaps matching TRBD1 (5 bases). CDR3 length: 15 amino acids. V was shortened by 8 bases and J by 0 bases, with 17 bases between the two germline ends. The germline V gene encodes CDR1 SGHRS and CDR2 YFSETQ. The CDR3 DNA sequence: TGCGCCAGTTCGACATCGACAGCGATGAACACTGAAGCTTTCTTT. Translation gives CASSTSTAMNTEAFF. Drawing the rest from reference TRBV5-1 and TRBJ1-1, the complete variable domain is KAGVTQTPRYLIKTRGQQVTLSCSPISGHRSVSWYQQTPGQGLQFLFEYFSETQRNKGNFPGRFSGRQFSNSRSEMNVSTLELGDSALYLCASSTSTAMNTEAFFGQGTRLTVV.

DNA for the CDR3: TGTGCCAGCTCGCCCTTGACAGGGGTAGTCGAAGGCTACACCTTC. This encodes CASSPLTGVVEGYTF. The V and J genes are TRBV18 and TRBJ1-2, with 8 bases identical to TRBD1. V shed 6 bases and J 8 bases; nucleotides not matched to a gene: 14. The length of the CDR3 is 15 residues. Germline values: CDR1 KGHSH, CDR2 LQKENI.

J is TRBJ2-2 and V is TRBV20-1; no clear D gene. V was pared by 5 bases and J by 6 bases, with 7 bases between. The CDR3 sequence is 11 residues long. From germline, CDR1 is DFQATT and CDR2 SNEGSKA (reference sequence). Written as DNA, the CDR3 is TGCAGTGCTGGTAGGGCCGGGGAGCTGTTTTTT. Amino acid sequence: CSAGRAGELFF.

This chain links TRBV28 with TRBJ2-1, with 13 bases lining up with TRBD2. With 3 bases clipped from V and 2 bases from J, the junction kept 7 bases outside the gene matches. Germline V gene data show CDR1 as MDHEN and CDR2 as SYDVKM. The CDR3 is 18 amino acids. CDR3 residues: CASSFVLAGGSPYNEQFF. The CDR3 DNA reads TGTGCCAGCAGTTTTGTACTAGCGGGAGGGTCGCCCTACAATGAGCAGTTCTTC.

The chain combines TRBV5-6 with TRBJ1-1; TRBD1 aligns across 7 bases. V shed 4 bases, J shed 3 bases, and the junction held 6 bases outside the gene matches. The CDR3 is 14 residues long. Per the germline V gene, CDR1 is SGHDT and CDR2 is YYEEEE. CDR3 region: CASSPPGQYTEAFF. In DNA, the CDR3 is TGTGCCAGCAGCCCGCCGGGACAGTACACTGAAGCTTTCTTT.

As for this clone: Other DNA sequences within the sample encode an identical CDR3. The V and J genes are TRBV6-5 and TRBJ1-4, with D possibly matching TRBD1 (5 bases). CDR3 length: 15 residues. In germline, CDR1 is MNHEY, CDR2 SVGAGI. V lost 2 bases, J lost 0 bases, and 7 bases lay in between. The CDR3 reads CASSYGGATNEKLFF. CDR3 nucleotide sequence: TGTGCCAGCAGTTACGGGGGAGCAACTAATGAAAAACTGTTTTTT.

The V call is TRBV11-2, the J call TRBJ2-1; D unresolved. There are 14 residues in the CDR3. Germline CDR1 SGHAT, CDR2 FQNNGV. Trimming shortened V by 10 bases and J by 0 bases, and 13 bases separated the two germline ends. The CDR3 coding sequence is TGTGCCACCCGTCCTGGTAGCTCCTACAATGAGCAGTTCTTC. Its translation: CATRPGSSYNEQFF.

CDR3: CASSEAAGQAAGGNTIYF. As DNA, the CDR3 is TGTGCCAGCAGTGAAGCGGCGGGACAGGCCGCAGGTGGAAACACCATATATTTT. The chain combines TRBV6-1 with TRBJ1-3, with 8 bases matching TRBD1. Trimming took 0 bases from V and 3 from J; bases not matched to a gene: 10. The CDR3 has 18 amino acids. In germline, CDR1 is MNHNS, CDR2 SASEGT.

The CDR3 region has the DNA TGTGCTAGTGGTCCTCACCGACTAGCGGGAGGGAACACCGGGGAGCTGTTTTTT. Its protein product is CASGPHRLAGGNTGELFF. The genes are TRBV12-5 and TRBJ2-2; TRBD2 agrees at 13 bases. J was trimmed by 1 base and V by 5 bases; bases with no gene match: 7. CDR3 length: 18 residues. Looked up from germline, CDR1 is LGHNT and CDR2 is FRNRAP.

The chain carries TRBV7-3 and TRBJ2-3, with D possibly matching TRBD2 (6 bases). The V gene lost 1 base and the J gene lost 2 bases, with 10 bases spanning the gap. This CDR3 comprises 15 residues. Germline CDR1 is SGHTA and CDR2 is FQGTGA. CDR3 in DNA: TGTGCCAGCAGCTTAAACGGACTAACCACAGATACGCAGTATTTT. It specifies CASSLNGLTTDTQYF.

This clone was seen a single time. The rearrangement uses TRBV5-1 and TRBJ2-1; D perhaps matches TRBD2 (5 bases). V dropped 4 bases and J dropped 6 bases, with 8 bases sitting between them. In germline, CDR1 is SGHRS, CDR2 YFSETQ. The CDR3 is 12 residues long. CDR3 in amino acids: CASSLASNEQFF. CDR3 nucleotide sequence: TGCGCCAGCAGCCTAGCTAGCAATGAGCAGTTCTTC. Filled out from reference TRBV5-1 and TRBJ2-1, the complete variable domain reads KAGVTQTPRYLIKTRGQQVTLSCSPISGHRSVSWYQQTPGQGLQFLFEYFSETQRNKGNFPGRFSGRQFSNSRSEMNVSTLELGDSALYLCASSLASNEQFFGPGTRLTVL.

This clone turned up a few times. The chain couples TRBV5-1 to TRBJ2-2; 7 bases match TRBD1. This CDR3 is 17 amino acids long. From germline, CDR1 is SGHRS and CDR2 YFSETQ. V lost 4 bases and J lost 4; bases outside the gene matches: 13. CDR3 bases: TGCGCCAGCAGCCCCCTCCCGGGACAGATGGCCACCGGGGAGCTGTTTTTT. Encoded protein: CASSPLPGQMATGELFF.

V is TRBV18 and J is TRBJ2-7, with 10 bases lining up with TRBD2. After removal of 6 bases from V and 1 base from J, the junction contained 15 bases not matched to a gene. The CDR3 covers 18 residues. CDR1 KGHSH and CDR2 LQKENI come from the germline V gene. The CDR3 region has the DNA TGTGCCAGCTCTCCTATTCTTTTTTTAGCGGGAGGATCCTACGAGCAGTACTTC. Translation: CASSPILFLAGGSYEQYF.

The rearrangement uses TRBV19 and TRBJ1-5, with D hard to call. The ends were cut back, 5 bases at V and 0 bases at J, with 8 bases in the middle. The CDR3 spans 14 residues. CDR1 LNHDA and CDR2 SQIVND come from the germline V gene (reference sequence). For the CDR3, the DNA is TGTGCCAGTAGTGGGTACAGTAGCAATCAGCCCCAGCATTTT. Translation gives CASSGYSSNQPQHF.

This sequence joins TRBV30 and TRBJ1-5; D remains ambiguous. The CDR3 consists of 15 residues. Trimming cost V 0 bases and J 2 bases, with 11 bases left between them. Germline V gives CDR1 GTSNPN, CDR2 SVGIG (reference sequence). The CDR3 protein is CAWSVPGGRNQPQHF. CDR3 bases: TGTGCCTGGAGTGTCCCAGGCGGACGCAATCAGCCCCAGCATTTT. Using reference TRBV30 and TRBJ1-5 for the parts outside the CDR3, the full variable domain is SQTIHQWPATLVQPVGSPLSLECTVEGTSNPNLYWYRQAAGRGLQLLFYSVGIGQISSEVPQNLSASRPQDRQFILSSKKLLLSDSGFYLCAWSVPGGRNQPQHFGDGTRLSIL.